This TCR beta chain was recorded in a study of cytomegalovirus exposure and HLA in healthy donors. Study-wide background: Unique TCRs from HLA-typed donors, 70 million to 85 million of them, were held in an early data release.

Primers: 60 Vbeta forward and 13 Jbeta reverse. Some clones are missing from TCRdb's copy, which holds only in-frame ones; the method was immunoSEQ multiplex PCR. The table includes 150,000 to 200,000 clones, approximately 84% detected once. With V trimmed by 7 bases and J by 5 bases, 15 bases remained unmatched. There are 17 residues in the CDR3. Germline V gives CDR1 LNHDA, CDR2 SQIVND (reference sequence). This clone came up once. The antigen is undetermined. Study findings and constraints: The investigators catalogued under 200 TCR beta chains as cytomegalovirus-associated. In a later analysis, about 17,000 TCR beta sequences were associated with HLA alleles at 0.05 false discovery rate. The HLA-A and HLA-B alleles of most subjects were reportedly predicted accurately from TCR beta sequences.

The sequencing sample was made of PBMCs. This receptor was obtained from a girl under three years old in good health and CMV-seronegative. The chain recombines TRBV19 with TRBJ2-5; 11 nucleotides agree with TRBD1. The CDR3 reads CASTLSGQGAMWETQYF. The CDR3 nucleotides read TGTGCCAGTACGCTCTCAGGACAGGGGGCGATGTGGGAGACCCAGTACTTC.